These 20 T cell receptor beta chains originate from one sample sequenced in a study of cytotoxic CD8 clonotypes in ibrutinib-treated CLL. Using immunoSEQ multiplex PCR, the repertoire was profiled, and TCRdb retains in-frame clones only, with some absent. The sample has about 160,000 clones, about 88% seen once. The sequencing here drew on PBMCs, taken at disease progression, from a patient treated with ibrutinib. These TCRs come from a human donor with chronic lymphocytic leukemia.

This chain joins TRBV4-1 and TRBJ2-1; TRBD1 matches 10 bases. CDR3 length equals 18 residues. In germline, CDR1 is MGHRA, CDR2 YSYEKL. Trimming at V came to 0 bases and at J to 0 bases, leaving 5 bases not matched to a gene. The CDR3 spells CASSQESRTGGSYNEQFF. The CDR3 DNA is TGCGCCAGCAGCCAAGAAAGTCGGACAGGGGGCTCCTACAATGAGCAGTTCTTC.

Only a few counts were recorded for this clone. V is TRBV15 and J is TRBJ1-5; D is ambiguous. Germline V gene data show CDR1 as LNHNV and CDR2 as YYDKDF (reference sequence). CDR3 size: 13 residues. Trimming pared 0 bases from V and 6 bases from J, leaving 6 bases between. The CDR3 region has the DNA TGTGCCACCAGCAGAGATCCAAGTCAGCCCCAGCATTTT. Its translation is CATSRDPSQPQHF.

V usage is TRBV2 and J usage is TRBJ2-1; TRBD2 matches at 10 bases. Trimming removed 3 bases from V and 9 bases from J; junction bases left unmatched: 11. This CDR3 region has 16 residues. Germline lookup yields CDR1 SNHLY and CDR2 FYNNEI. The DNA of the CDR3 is TGTGCCAGCAGTGATTCCCTAGCGGGAGTGTGGGCTGAGCAGTTCTTC. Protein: CASSDSLAGVWAEQFF.

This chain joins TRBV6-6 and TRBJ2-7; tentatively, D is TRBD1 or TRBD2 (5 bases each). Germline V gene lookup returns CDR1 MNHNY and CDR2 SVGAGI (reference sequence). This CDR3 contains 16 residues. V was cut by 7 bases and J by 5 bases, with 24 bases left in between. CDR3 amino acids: CASIERFRAGNNEQYF. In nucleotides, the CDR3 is TGTGCCAGCATCGAGCGGTTCCGGGCAGGGAACAACGAGCAGTACTTC.

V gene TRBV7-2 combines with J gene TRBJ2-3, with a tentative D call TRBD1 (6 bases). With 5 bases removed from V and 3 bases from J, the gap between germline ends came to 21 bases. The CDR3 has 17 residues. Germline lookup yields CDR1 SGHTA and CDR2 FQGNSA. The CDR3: CASSLEQGYRGTDTQYF. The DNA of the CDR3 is TGTGCCAGCAGCCTGGAACAGGGCTACCGTGGGACAGATACGCAGTATTTT.

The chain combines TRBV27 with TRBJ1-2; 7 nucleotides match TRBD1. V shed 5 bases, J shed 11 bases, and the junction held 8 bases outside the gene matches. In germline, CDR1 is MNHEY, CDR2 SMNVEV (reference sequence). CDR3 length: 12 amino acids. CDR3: CASSLDRVRYTF. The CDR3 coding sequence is TGTGCCAGCAGTCTTGACAGGGTCCGGTACACCTTC.

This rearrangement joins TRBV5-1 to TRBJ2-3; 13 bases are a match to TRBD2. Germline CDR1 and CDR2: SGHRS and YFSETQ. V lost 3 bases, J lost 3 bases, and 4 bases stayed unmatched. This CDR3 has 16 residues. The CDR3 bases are TGCGCCAGCAGCTGGACTAGCGGGAGTGGGACAGATACGCAGTATTTT. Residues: CASSWTSGSGTDTQYF.

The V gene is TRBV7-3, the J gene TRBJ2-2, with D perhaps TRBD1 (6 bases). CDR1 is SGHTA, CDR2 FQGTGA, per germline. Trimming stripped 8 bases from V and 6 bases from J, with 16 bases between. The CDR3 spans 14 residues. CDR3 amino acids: CASSSAGAAGELFF. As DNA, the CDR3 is TGTGCCAGCTCATCCGCAGGGGCAGCCGGGGAGCTGTTTTTT.

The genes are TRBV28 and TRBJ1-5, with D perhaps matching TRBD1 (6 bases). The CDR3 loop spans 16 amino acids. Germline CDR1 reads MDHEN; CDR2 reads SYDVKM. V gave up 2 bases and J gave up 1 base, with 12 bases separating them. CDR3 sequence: CASSLPPGHSNQPQHF. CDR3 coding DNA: TGTGCCAGCAGTTTACCACCGGGACACAGCAATCAGCCCCAGCATTTT.

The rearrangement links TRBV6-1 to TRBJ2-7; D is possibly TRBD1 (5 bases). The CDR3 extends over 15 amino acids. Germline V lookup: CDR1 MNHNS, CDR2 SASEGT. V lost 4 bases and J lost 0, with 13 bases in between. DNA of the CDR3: TGTGCCAGCAGTGCAGTCAGGACACACTCCTACGAGCAGTACTTC. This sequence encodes CASSAVRTHSYEQYF.

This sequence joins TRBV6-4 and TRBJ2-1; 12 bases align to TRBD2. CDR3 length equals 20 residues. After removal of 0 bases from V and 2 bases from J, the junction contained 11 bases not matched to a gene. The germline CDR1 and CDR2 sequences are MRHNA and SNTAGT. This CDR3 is CASSDSRTSGTGWAYNEQFF. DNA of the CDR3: TGTGCCAGCAGTGACTCCCGGACTAGCGGGACTGGCTGGGCCTACAATGAGCAGTTCTTC.

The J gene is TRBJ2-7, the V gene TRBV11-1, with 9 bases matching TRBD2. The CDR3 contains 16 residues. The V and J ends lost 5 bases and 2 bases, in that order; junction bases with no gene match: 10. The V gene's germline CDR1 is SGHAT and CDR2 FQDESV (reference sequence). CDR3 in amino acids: CASSQGWLAGTYEQYF. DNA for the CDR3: TGTGCCAGCAGCCAAGGGTGGCTAGCGGGGACCTACGAGCAGTACTTC.

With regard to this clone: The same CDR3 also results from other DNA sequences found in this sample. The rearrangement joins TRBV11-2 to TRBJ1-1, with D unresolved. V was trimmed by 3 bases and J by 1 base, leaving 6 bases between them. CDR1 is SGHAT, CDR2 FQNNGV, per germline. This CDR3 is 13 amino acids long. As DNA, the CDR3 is TGTGCCAGCAGCTTTGGACCGAACACTGAAGCTTTCTTT. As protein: CASSFGPNTEAFF.

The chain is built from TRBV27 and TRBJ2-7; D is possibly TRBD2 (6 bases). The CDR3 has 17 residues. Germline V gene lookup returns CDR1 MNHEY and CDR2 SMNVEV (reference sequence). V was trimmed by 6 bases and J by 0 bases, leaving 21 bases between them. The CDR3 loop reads CASRHRDSGSRSYEQYF. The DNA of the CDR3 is TGTGCCAGCAGACACCGGGACTCAGGGTCCCGCTCCTACGAGCAGTACTTC.

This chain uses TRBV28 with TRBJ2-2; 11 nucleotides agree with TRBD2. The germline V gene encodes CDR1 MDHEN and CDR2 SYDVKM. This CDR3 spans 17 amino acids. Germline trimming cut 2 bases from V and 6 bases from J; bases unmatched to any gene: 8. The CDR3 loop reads CASSLLAGGPFSGELFF. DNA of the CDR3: TGTGCCAGCAGTTTACTAGCGGGAGGCCCTTTTTCCGGGGAGCTGTTTTTT. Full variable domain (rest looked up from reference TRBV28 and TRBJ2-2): DVKVTQSSRYLVKRTGEKVFLECVQDMDHENMFWYRQDPGLGLRLIYFSYDVKMKEKGDIPEGYSVSREKKERFSLILESASTNQTSMYLCASSLLAGGPFSGELFFGEGSRLTVL.

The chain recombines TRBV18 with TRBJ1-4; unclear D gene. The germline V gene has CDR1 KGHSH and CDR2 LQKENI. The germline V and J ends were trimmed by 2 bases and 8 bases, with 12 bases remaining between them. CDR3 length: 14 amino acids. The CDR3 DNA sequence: TGTGCCAGCTCACCAATGATCCGGGAAGAAAAACTGTTTTTT. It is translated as CASSPMIREEKLFF.

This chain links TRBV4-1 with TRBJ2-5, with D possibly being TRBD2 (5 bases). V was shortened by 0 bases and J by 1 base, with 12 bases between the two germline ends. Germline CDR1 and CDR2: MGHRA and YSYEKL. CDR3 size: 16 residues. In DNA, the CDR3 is TGCGCCAGCAGCCAAGAAGCATCGAGCGGCCAAGAGACCCAGTACTTC. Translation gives CASSQEASSGQETQYF.

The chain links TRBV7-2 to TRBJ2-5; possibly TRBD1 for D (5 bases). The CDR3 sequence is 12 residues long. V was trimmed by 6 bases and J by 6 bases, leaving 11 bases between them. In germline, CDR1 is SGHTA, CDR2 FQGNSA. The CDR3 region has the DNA TGTGCCAGCAGTCAAGGGGCAAAGACCCAGTACTTC. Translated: CASSQGAKTQYF.

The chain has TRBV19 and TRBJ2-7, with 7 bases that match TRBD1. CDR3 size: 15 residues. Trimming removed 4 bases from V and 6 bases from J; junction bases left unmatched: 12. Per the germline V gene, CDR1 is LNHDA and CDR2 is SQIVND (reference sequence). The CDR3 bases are TGTGCCAGTAGTACTACAGGGGACCGGGCCTTCGAGCAGTACTTC. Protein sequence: CASSTTGDRAFEQYF. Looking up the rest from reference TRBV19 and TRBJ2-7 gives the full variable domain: DGGITQSPKYLFRKEGQNVTLSCEQNLNHDAMYWYRQDPGQGLRLIYYSQIVNDFQKGDIAEGYSVSREKKESFPLTVTSAQKNPTAFYLCASSTTGDRAFEQYFGPGTRLTVT.

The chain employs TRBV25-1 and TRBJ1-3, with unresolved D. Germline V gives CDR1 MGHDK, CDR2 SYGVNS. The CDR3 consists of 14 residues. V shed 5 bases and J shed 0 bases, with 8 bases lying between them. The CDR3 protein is CASSPLNSGNTIYF. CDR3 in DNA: TGTGCCAGCAGTCCACTAAACTCTGGAAACACCATATATTTT.